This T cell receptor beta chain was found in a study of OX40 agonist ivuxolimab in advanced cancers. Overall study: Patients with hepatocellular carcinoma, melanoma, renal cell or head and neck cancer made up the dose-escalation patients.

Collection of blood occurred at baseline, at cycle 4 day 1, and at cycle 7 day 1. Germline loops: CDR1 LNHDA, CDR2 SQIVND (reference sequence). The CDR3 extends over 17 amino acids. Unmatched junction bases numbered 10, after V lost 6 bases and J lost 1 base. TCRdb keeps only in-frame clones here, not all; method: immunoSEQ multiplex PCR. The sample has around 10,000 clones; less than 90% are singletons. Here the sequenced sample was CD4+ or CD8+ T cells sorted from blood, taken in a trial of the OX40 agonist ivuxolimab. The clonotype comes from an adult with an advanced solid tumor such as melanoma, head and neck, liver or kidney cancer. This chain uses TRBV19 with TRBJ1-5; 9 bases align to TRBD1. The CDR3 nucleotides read TGTGCCAGTAGCTCCATGGGGGGACAGGGCAGCAATCAGCCCCAGCATTTT. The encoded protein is CASSSMGGQGSNQPQHF. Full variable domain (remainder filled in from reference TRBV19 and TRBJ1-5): DGGITQSPKYLFRKEGQNVTLSCEQNLNHDAMYWYRQDPGQGLRLIYYSQIVNDFQKGDIAEGYSVSREKKESFPLTVTSAQKNPTAFYLCASSSMGGQGSNQPQHFGDGTRLSIL.